These 11 T cell receptor beta chains originate from one sample sequenced in a study of T-cell memory formation after mild COVID-19. A single record per CDR3 protein comes from TCRdb applying MiXCR to the 5' RACE reads. The table records hundreds of thousands of distinct CDR3 sequences, less than 25% of them present only once. Specimen: PBMCs or a T cell subset sorted from them (not recorded which). The receptors were gathered from an adult woman who had mild COVID-19 (a few samples of this study predate the infection). Cell type and time point are not known.

This clonotype was recorded a few times. The chain links TRBV20-1 to TRBJ1-2, with D unclear. CDR3 length: 13 amino acids. Germline-derived CDR1 and CDR2 are DFQATT and SNEGSKA (reference sequence). V lost 0 bases and J 2 bases, leaving 7 bases between the germline ends. Here the CDR3 reads CSARESPNYGYTF. CDR3 nucleotide sequence: TGCAGTGCTAGAGAGTCGCCGAACTATGGCTACACCTTC.

By sample fraction, this clonotype is medium-sized (0.01 to 0.1%). The chain is built from TRBV2 and TRBJ2-5, with 10 bases lining up with TRBD2. The CDR3 totals 17 residues. In germline, CDR1 is SNHLY, CDR2 FYNNEI. V gave up 1 base and J gave up 7 bases; unmatched junction bases: 12. CDR3 residues: CASSEGPSGGPQWTQYF. The DNA of the CDR3 is TGTGCCAGCAGTGAAGGTCCTAGCGGGGGCCCTCAGTGGACCCAGTACTTC.

This chain connects TRBV6-1 to TRBJ1-4; 8 nucleotides match TRBD1. CDR1 and CDR2 from the germline V gene are MNHNS and SASEGT. J was trimmed by 4 bases and V by 5 bases; bases with no gene match: 6. The length of the CDR3 is 15 residues. CDR3 loop: CASSINRGVNEKLFF. CDR3 bases: TGTGCCAGCAGTATAAACAGGGGGGTTAATGAAAAACTGTTTTTT.

This clonotype was picked up a small number of times. Its ends do not fully match the called genes, so a read error is possible. The chain joins TRBV7-7 to TRBJ2-2; 7 positions match TRBD1. Germline lookup yields CDR1 SSHAT and CDR2 FNYEAQ (reference sequence). The CDR3 runs to 15 residues. CDR3 in DNA: TGTGCTAGCAGCTCGACAGGGAAGGACACCGGGGAGCTGTTTTTT. Its protein product is CASSSTGKDTGELFF.

This chain joins TRBV12-3 or TRBV12-4 and TRBJ1-2; 10 bases agree with TRBD1. With V trimmed by 2 bases and J by 5 bases, 5 bases remained unmatched. The CDR3 runs to 15 residues. CDR3 sequence: CASSLWTGGTYGYTF. As DNA, the CDR3 is TGTGCCAGCAGTTTATGGACAGGGGGTACTTATGGCTACACCTTC.

This clonotype showed up just a few times. This chain connects TRBV19 to TRBJ2-7, with D possibly being TRBD2 (6 bases). From germline, CDR1 is LNHDA and CDR2 SQIVND (reference sequence). The V end was cut by 9 bases, the J end by 2 bases, with 23 bases between. This CDR3 has 16 residues. The CDR3 protein is CASGGGVPTGAYEQYF. The CDR3 region has the DNA TGTGCCAGCGGGGGAGGAGTCCCAACTGGGGCCTACGAGCAGTACTTC. Supplemented by reference TRBV19 and TRBJ2-7, the full variable domain reads DGGITQSPKYLFRKEGQNVTLSCEQNLNHDAMYWYRQDPGQGLRLIYYSQIVNDFQKGDIAEGYSVSREKKESFPLTVTSAQKNPTAFYLCASGGGVPTGAYEQYFGPGTRLTVT.

The J gene is TRBJ2-1, the V gene TRBV19; weak D call: TRBD1 (5 bases). CDR3 size: 15 residues. From germline, CDR1 is LNHDA and CDR2 SQIVND (reference sequence). V was clipped by 6 bases and J by 0 bases, with 12 bases between them. CDR3 nucleotides: TGTGCCAGTAGAGACGACAGTAGCTCCTACAATGAGCAGTTCTTC. This sequence encodes CASRDDSSSYNEQFF.

Many counts were recorded for this clonotype. V and J are TRBV11-2 and TRBJ2-1; 9 bases line up with TRBD2. Germline V gene sequence: CDR1 SGHAT, CDR2 FQNNGV. The CDR3 runs to 14 residues. The V gene end was trimmed by 1 base and the J gene end by 6 bases; junction bases not matched to a gene: 1. The CDR3 sequence is CASSLGTSANEQFF. CDR3 coding DNA: TGTGCCAGCAGCTTAGGGACTAGCGCCAATGAGCAGTTCTTC.

V usage is TRBV5-5 and J usage is TRBJ2-7, with 10 bases aligning to TRBD1. The end of the DNA aligns better with TRBJ2-5, so the J call may be wrong. From germline, CDR1 is SGHKS and CDR2 YYEKEE (reference sequence). This CDR3 is 14 amino acids long. CDR3 DNA sequence: TGTGCCAGCGTCTGGGGACAGGGGATAGAGACCCAGTACTTC. Translation: CASVWGQGIETQYF.

There are a few counts of this clonotype. The chain links TRBV24-1 to TRBJ2-7; 7 bases fit TRBD2. Trimming cost V 3 bases and J 0 bases; bases outside gene matches: 4. The CDR3 sequence is 15 residues long. Per germline, CDR1 KGHDR and CDR2 SFDVKD. This CDR3 is CATSDRRGNSYEQYF. The CDR3 DNA reads TGTGCCACCAGTGATCGGCGGGGGAACTCCTACGAGCAGTACTTC.

This chain joins TRBV18 and TRBJ2-2, with TRBD1 matching 9 bases. The length of the CDR3 is 16 residues. Germline CDR1 is KGHSH and CDR2 is LQKENI. V was clipped by 5 bases and J by 3 bases; unmatched bases: 7. This CDR3 is CASSSTGGLDTGELFF. CDR3 DNA sequence: TGTGCCAGCTCATCTACAGGGGGCCTGGACACCGGGGAGCTGTTTTTT.